The source of this TCR beta chain is a study of T cells after yellow fever vaccination. This CDR3 spans 14 amino acids. The J segment lost 6 bases and the V segment lost 3 bases, leaving 7 bases of the junction unmatched. CDR1 SGHRS and CDR2 YFSETQ come from the germline V gene. Each CDR3 protein is one row after TCRdb ran MiXCR on the 5' RACE reads. The sample holds roughly 500,000 distinct CDR3 sequences, about a fifth seen once. The clonotype comes from a man younger than 40 who received the YFV17D yellow fever vaccine. The rearrangement joins TRBV5-1 to TRBJ2-3, with TRBD1 matching 7 bases. The input for sequencing was PBMCs, taken 15 days after the yellow fever booster vaccination. CDR3 DNA sequence: TGCGCCAGCAGCTATGACAGGGAAGGCGATACGCAGTATTTT. This sequence encodes CASSYDREGDTQYF.